Each of the 4 T cell receptor beta chains below was sequenced from the same sample in a study of blood T cell repertoires in COVID-19. Only in-frame clones appear in the TCRdb table, and some are missing; sequencing was by immunoSEQ multiplex PCR. The profile shows 100,000 to 150,000 clones, 80% to 85% of them singletons. The material sequenced was peripheral blood. These receptors were obtained from a woman aged 30 to 39 who had recovered from COVID-19.

This clone was seen only once. The gene calls are TRBV25-1 and TRBJ1-3; D unclear. The V gene's germline CDR1 is MGHDK and CDR2 SYGVNS. Trimming stripped 2 bases from V and 2 bases from J, with 10 bases between. The CDR3 is 15 amino acids. The CDR3 region is CASSETVRTGNTIYF. The CDR3 nucleotides read TGTGCCAGCAGTGAAACCGTGAGAACTGGAAACACCATATATTTT.

A few counts support this clone. The chain is built from TRBV3-1 (or the pseudogene TRBV3-2) and TRBJ2-3; 10 nucleotides agree with TRBD2. This CDR3 region has 15 residues. Germline loops: CDR1 LGHDT, CDR2 YNNKEL (reference sequence). V gave up 3 bases and J gave up 4 bases; unmatched junction bases: 4. CDR3 DNA: TGTGCCAGCAGCCAGCTAGCGGGGGCCGCAGATACGCAGTATTTT. Its translation is CASSQLAGAADTQYF.

The chain combines TRBV5-4 with TRBJ2-7, with TRBD2 matching 10 bases. This CDR3 is built from 14 residues. J lost 2 bases, V lost 4 bases, and 3 bases had no gene match. The germline gives CDR1 SGHNT, CDR2 YYREEE (reference sequence). This chain's CDR3 is CASSASGSAYEQYF. CDR3 in DNA: TGTGCCAGCAGCGCTAGCGGGAGTGCCTACGAGCAGTACTTC.

V gene TRBV5-5 combines with J gene TRBJ1-2; 7 nucleotides align to TRBD1. The CDR3 consists of 14 residues. J gave up 4 bases and V 0 bases, and 3 bases lay outside the gene matches. Germline V gene lookup returns CDR1 SGHKS and CDR2 YYEKEE (reference sequence). CDR3 amino acids: CASSLGGGGYGYTF. CDR3 nucleotide sequence: TGTGCCAGCAGCTTGGGAGGGGGCGGCTATGGCTACACCTTC.